A single sample gave rise to the 11 T cell receptor beta chains below, sequenced in a study of cytomegalovirus exposure and HLA in healthy donors. The PCR contained 60 Vbeta and 13 Jbeta primers. Repertoires were generated with immunoSEQ multiplex PCR, while TCRdb's copy carries only in-frame clones and drops some. This table holds some 70,000 clones, more than 60% found once. Sequencing input: PBMCs. The receptors stem from a male donor in good health and CMV-seropositive.

The chain combines TRBV7-2 with TRBJ2-3; D perhaps matches TRBD1 (5 bases). CDR1 and CDR2 (germline): SGHTA, FQGNSA. V lost 1 base, J lost 6 bases, and 14 bases lay in between. The CDR3 length is 15 residues. The CDR3 nucleotides are TGTGCCAGCAGCTTAGGTCTGCGACAGTCGGATACGCAGTATTTT. Encoded protein: CASSLGLRQSDTQYF.

The gene calls are TRBV27 and TRBJ2-1; D uncertain. CDR1 MNHEY and CDR2 SMNVEV come from the germline V gene (reference sequence). This CDR3 is 14 amino acids long. Trimming stripped 5 bases from V and 3 bases from J, with 11 bases between. CDR3 DNA sequence: TGTGCCAGCAGTCCTTTGACAAGCTACAATGAGCAGTTCTTC. This translates into CASSPLTSYNEQFF.

The V gene is TRBV19, the J gene TRBJ2-6; D is unresolved. Germline V lookup: CDR1 LNHDA, CDR2 SQIVND (reference sequence). The CDR3 runs to 15 residues. V dropped 0 bases and J dropped 2 bases, with 5 bases sitting between them. CDR3 sequence (DNA): TGTGCCAGTAGTATAGATGGCACTGGGGCCAACGTCCTGACTTTC. This translates into CASSIDGTGANVLTF.

The chain joins TRBV19 to TRBJ1-3; 12 nucleotides line up with TRBD1. In germline, CDR1 is LNHDA, CDR2 SQIVND (reference sequence). Trimming took 3 bases from V and 4 from J; bases not matched to a gene: 4. The CDR3 covers 16 residues. This CDR3 is CASSMGDRGRGNTIYF. DNA for the CDR3: TGTGCCAGTAGTATGGGGGACAGGGGGCGAGGAAACACCATATATTTT. Supplemented by reference TRBV19 and TRBJ1-3, the full variable domain reads DGGITQSPKYLFRKEGQNVTLSCEQNLNHDAMYWYRQDPGQGLRLIYYSQIVNDFQKGDIAEGYSVSREKKESFPLTVTSAQKNPTAFYLCASSMGDRGRGNTIYFGEGSWLTVV.

J is TRBJ1-1 and V is TRBV2; weak D call: TRBD1 (6 bases). Trimming left V 4 bases short and J 7 bases short, with 10 bases between. Germline V gene sequence: CDR1 SNHLY, CDR2 FYNNEI. This CDR3 is 12 amino acids long. The CDR3 loop is CASSADSNEAFF. In nucleotides, the CDR3 is TGTGCCAGCAGTGCGGACAGCAATGAAGCTTTCTTT.

V gene TRBV19 combines with J gene TRBJ1-1; no reliable D call. Trimming pared 0 bases from V and 0 bases from J, leaving 8 bases between. Germline V gives CDR1 LNHDA, CDR2 SQIVND (reference sequence). CDR3 size: 15 residues. The CDR3, as DNA: TGTGCCAGTAGTATAGATCAGGCAGTGAACACTGAAGCTTTCTTT. Encoded protein: CASSIDQAVNTEAFF. Looking up the rest from reference TRBV19 and TRBJ1-1 gives the full variable domain: DGGITQSPKYLFRKEGQNVTLSCEQNLNHDAMYWYRQDPGQGLRLIYYSQIVNDFQKGDIAEGYSVSREKKESFPLTVTSAQKNPTAFYLCASSIDQAVNTEAFFGQGTRLTVV.

The chain carries TRBV11-3 and TRBJ2-5; TRBD1 matches 12 bases. V dropped 5 bases and J dropped 5; count of bases not matched to a gene: 9. Germline V gene lookup returns CDR1 SGHNT and CDR2 YENEEA. This CDR3 comprises 16 residues. CDR3 nucleotides: TGTGCCAGCAGCCAAGGGGGGACAGGGGGCGCGGAGACCCAGTACTTC. Amino acids: CASSQGGTGGAETQYF.

The rearrangement uses TRBV14 and TRBJ1-4; D gene uncertain. This CDR3 has 14 amino acids. Germline V gene sequence: CDR1 SGHDN, CDR2 FVKESK. The V end lost 5 bases, the J end lost 6 bases, and 13 bases lay between the germline ends. The CDR3 reads CASSTRQEDEKLFF. For the CDR3, the DNA is TGTGCCAGCAGCACCCGACAAGAAGATGAAAAACTGTTTTTT.

V usage is TRBV19 and J usage is TRBJ1-5; D remains unclear. V lost 3 bases to trimming and J lost 0 bases, with 15 bases between them. This CDR3 is 17 amino acids long. Per germline, CDR1 LNHDA and CDR2 SQIVND (reference sequence). CDR3 DNA: TGTGCCAGTAGTATCCGTGAGGTACCCTATAGCAATCAGCCCCAGCATTTT. Translated, it gives CASSIREVPYSNQPQHF.

This clone was counted at least ten times. This chain links TRBV6-4 with TRBJ2-2; TRBD1 aligns across 7 bases. Losses at the gene ends were 2 bases for V and 4 bases for J; bases not matched to a gene: 1. Germline-derived CDR1 and CDR2 are MRHNA and SNTAGT. CDR3 length: 14 amino acids. This CDR3 reads CASSDGQATGELFF. In DNA, the CDR3 is TGTGCCAGCAGTGACGGACAGGCCACCGGGGAGCTGTTTTTT.

This CDR3 reads CASSLEGNGRNYGYTF. For the CDR3, the DNA is TGTGCCAGCAGCTTAGAGGGGAATGGAAGGAACTATGGCTACACCTTC. This rearrangement joins TRBV7-9 to TRBJ1-2; D may be TRBD1 (5 bases). The CDR3 consists of 16 residues. The germline gives CDR1 SEHNR, CDR2 FQNEAQ (reference sequence). V was pared by 1 base and J by 2 bases, with 14 bases between.